The sequence of this T cell receptor beta chain was determined in a study of T cell repertoires in cytomegalovirus infection. Across the whole study: Public TCR beta signature analysis indicated the presence of both CMV infection and matching HLA type. The study, taken as a whole, reports: HLA-C-restricted CMV clonotypes gave the most frequent clonotype in two of eight donors.

This clonotype was seen repeatedly, ten times or more. Its cognate antigen is unknown. TCRdb reprocessed the reads with MiXCR, giving one entry per CDR3 protein. The sample records 200,000 to 300,000 distinct CDR3 sequences, 9% to 15% being singletons. Germline V gives CDR1 SGHVS, CDR2 FQNEAQ. V lost 6 bases to trimming and J lost 5 bases, with 20 bases between them. The CDR3 spans 15 residues. The chain links TRBV7-8 to TRBJ2-7; D might be TRBD1 or TRBD2, each matching 5 bases. The origin of this receptor is a human donor in good health (CMV status not recorded). Some clones in this sample may be carry-over from other donors' samples. The sequencing sample was made of PBMCs. The CDR3 DNA reads TGTGCCAGCAGGGGAGAGGGGTGGAGATCCCACGAGCAGTACTTC. Translation: CASRGEGWRSHEQYF.